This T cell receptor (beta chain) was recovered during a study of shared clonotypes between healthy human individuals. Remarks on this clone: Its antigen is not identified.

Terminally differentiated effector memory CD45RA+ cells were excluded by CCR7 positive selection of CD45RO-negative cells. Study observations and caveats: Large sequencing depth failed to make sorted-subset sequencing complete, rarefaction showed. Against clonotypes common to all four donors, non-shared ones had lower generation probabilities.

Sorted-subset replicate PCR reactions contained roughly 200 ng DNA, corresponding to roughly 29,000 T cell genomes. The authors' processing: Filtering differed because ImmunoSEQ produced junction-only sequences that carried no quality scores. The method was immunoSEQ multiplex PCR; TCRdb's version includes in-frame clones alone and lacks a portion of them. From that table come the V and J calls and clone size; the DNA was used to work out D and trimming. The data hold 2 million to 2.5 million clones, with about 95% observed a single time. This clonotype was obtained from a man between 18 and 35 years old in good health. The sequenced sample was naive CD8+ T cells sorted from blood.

CDR3 bases: TGTGCCAGTAAAAACTCTGCCAACCAAGAGACCCAGTACTTC. This encodes CASKNSANQETQYF. The J gene is TRBJ2-5, the V gene TRBV27; D call uncertain. The ends were cut back, 9 bases at V and 0 bases at J, with 14 bases in the middle. Germline-derived CDR1 and CDR2 are MNHEY and SMNVEV (reference sequence). CDR3 length: 14 amino acids.